Shown below are 22 T cell receptor beta chains from a single sample sequenced in a study of blood T cell repertoires in COVID-19. The assay was immunoSEQ multiplex PCR, and TCRdb's table has in-frame clones only and misses some. The table shows 250,000 to 300,000 clones, with 88% occurring only once. The source material was peripheral blood. The receptor source for this set is a woman younger than 45 who had recovered from COVID-19.

The rearrangement links TRBV5-1 to TRBJ1-2; D is undetermined. The germline V and J ends were trimmed by 0 bases and 7 bases, with 10 bases remaining between them. Germline V gene lookup returns CDR1 SGHRS and CDR2 YFSETQ. The CDR3 covers 13 residues. The CDR3 loop reads CASSLGDRSGYTF. In nucleotides, the CDR3 is TGCGCCAGCAGCTTGGGCGATAGGAGTGGCTACACCTTC.

This chain uses TRBV5-1 with TRBJ2-3, with 10 bases fitting TRBD2. Germline V gene sequence: CDR1 SGHRS, CDR2 YFSETQ. The CDR3 totals 16 residues. V shed 2 bases and J 0 bases; nucleotides not matched to a gene: 3. CDR3 sequence: CASSFTSGASTDTQYF. CDR3 in DNA: TGCGCCAGCAGCTTTACTAGCGGGGCAAGCACAGATACGCAGTATTTT.

Here the CDR3 reads CASSFSAARETQYF. The CDR3 DNA follows: TGTGCCAGCAGTTTTTCGGCGGCTCGGGAGACCCAGTACTTC. This rearrangement joins TRBV28 to TRBJ2-5; no clear D gene. Trimming took 3 bases from V and 5 from J, leaving 13 bases between them. Per the germline V gene, CDR1 is MDHEN and CDR2 is SYDVKM. The CDR3 has 14 residues.

This chain uses TRBV7-9 with TRBJ2-2; perhaps TRBD2 as D (6 bases). This CDR3 has 16 amino acids. Trimming cost V 1 base and J 5 bases, with 14 bases left between them. CDR1 SEHNR and CDR2 FQNEAQ come from the germline V gene (reference sequence). CDR3 amino acids: CASSLGGPGGTGELFF. The CDR3 DNA sequence: TGTGCCAGCAGCTTAGGGGGCCCTGGAGGGACCGGGGAGCTGTTTTTT.

The chain links TRBV5-1 to TRBJ2-7; TRBD1 agrees at 10 bases. CDR1 SGHRS and CDR2 YFSETQ come from the germline V gene. V lost 0 bases, J lost 3 bases, and 3 bases stayed unmatched. The CDR3 loop spans 15 amino acids. CDR3 DNA: TGCGCCAGCAGCTTGGTGGGGACAGGGGACTACGAGCAGTACTTC. Translation: CASSLVGTGDYEQYF.

The V gene is TRBV27, the J gene TRBJ1-2, with 7 bases aligning to TRBD1. The CDR3 is 17 amino acids. CDR1 MNHEY and CDR2 SMNVEV come from the germline V gene (reference sequence). Trimming cost V 6 bases and J 7 bases; bases outside gene matches: 20. The chain's CDR3 is CASSIPYPRGRRGGYTF. In DNA, the CDR3 is TGTGCCAGCAGCATACCCTACCCGAGGGGGCGACGAGGTGGCTACACCTTC.

The chain employs TRBV19 and TRBJ2-7, with 9 bases identical to TRBD1. Germline CDR1 reads LNHDA; CDR2 reads SQIVND (reference sequence). The CDR3 has 16 residues. With V trimmed by 3 bases and J by 7 bases, 13 bases remained unmatched. CDR3 in amino acids: CASSIVIGTGHGEQYF. CDR3 DNA sequence: TGTGCCAGTAGTATTGTTATAGGGACAGGGCACGGGGAGCAGTACTTC.

This clone was seen a single time. The V gene is TRBV3-1 (or the pseudogene TRBV3-2), the J gene TRBJ2-3, with TRBD2 matching 9 bases. Germline-derived CDR1 and CDR2 are LGHDT and YNNKEL (reference sequence). The CDR3 spans 17 residues. The trim removed 0 bases at V and 4 bases at J, leaving 8 bases unmatched. In DNA form, the CDR3 reads TGTGCCAGCAGCCAAGATTTCGGGACTAGCAGCTCAGATACGCAGTATTTT. Amino acids: CASSQDFGTSSSDTQYF.

The chain has TRBV7-3 and TRBJ2-5, with 7 bases fitting TRBD2. This CDR3 contains 15 residues. Germline V CDR1 and CDR2: SGHTA, FQGTGA. J gave up 5 bases and V 4 bases, and 10 bases lay outside the gene matches. CDR3: CASSSLAAPRETQYF. DNA of the CDR3: TGTGCCAGCAGCTCCCTAGCGGCCCCCAGGGAGACCCAGTACTTC. Variable domain in full (rest from reference TRBV7-3 and TRBJ2-5): GAGVSQTPSNKVTEKGKYVELRCDPISGHTALYWYRQSLGQGPEFLIYFQGTGAADDSGLPNDRFFAVRPEGSVSTLKIQRTERGDSAVYLCASSSLAAPRETQYFGPGTRLLVL.

V usage is TRBV18 and J usage is TRBJ2-5, with TRBD2 matching 9 bases. Germline CDR1 is KGHSH and CDR2 is LQKENI. CDR3 length: 16 amino acids. V lost 3 bases to trimming and J lost 1 base; unmatched junction nucleotides: 6. The CDR3 region has the DNA TGTGCCAGCTCACCTAGGCTAGCGGGGTCCCAAGAGACCCAGTACTTC. Translating it yields CASSPRLAGSQETQYF.

The rearrangement joins TRBV4-2 to TRBJ2-5; 8 nucleotides align to TRBD1. The germline V gene has CDR1 LGHNA and CDR2 YNFKEQ. CDR3 length equals 17 residues. Trimming took 0 bases from V and 5 from J; bases not matched to a gene: 11. CDR3 nucleotide sequence: TGTGCCAGCAGCCAAGATTTGGGCAGGGGGCGCCGGGAGACCCAGTACTTC. Translation gives CASSQDLGRGRRETQYF.

This clone appeared a few times. The chain uses TRBV21-1 and TRBJ2-5; TRBD1 is taken as the D call from the table, unchecked against the DNA. TRBV21-1 is noted as a pseudogene. This CDR3 is built from 14 residues. The CDR3: CASSNGQGKETQYF. In nucleotides, the CDR3 is TGTGCCAGCAGCAATGGACAGGGAAAAGAGACCCAGTACTTC.

This clone was seen repeatedly, ten times or more. The chain has TRBV5-6 and TRBJ2-3; TRBD1 agrees at 7 bases. Germline V lookup: CDR1 SGHDT, CDR2 YYEEEE. J gave up 2 bases and V 7 bases, and 7 bases lay outside the gene matches. CDR3 length equals 14 residues. CDR3 region: CASGNRGNTDTQYF. The CDR3 DNA sequence: TGTGCCAGCGGCAACAGGGGCAACACAGATACGCAGTATTTT.

V and J are TRBV21-1 and TRBJ2-7; the DNA was not used to check the table's D call, TRBD1. TRBV21-1 is marked as a pseudogene. The CDR3 totals 13 residues. CDR3 amino acids: CASSKGDSYEQYF. CDR3 in DNA: TGTGCCAGCAGCAAAGGGGACAGTTACGAGCAGTACTTC.

This chain uses TRBV28 with TRBJ2-7; D gene ambiguous. Per germline, CDR1 MDHEN and CDR2 SYDVKM. The CDR3 covers 11 residues. The germline V and J ends were trimmed by 8 bases and 9 bases, with 14 bases remaining between them. The CDR3 protein is CASALYPAQYF. CDR3 coding DNA: TGTGCCAGCGCCCTCTACCCCGCGCAGTACTTC.

The chain has TRBV10-3 and TRBJ1-3; 7 bases agree with TRBD1. The V gene end was trimmed by 4 bases and the J gene end by 8 bases; junction bases not matched to a gene: 8. The CDR3 is 14 amino acids. The germline CDR1 and CDR2 sequences are ENHRY and SYGVKD. The CDR3 coding sequence is TGTGCCATCAGTGGTTCGCAGGGGGGCGACACCATATATTTT. It specifies CAISGSQGGDTIYF.

The chain carries TRBV5-1 and TRBJ2-6; D perhaps matches TRBD1 (6 bases). This CDR3 has 14 residues. Trimming stripped 4 bases from V and 9 bases from J, with 14 bases between. Germline V gene data show CDR1 as SGHRS and CDR2 as YFSETQ. The CDR3 nucleotides are TGCGCCAGCAGCCTAACACAGGGAGACAACGTCCTGACTTTC. Amino acids: CASSLTQGDNVLTF.

The rearrangement uses TRBV5-5 and TRBJ2-2, with 7 bases aligning to TRBD1. The CDR3 loop spans 15 amino acids. Germline V gene sequence: CDR1 SGHKS, CDR2 YYEKEE (reference sequence). Trimming cost V 3 bases and J 1 base; bases outside gene matches: 3. CDR3 sequence reads: CASSWGQLNTGELFF. The CDR3 DNA is TGTGCCAGCAGCTGGGGACAGTTGAACACCGGGGAGCTGTTTTTT.

This clone occurred once. This could be a read error, since a much larger clone is one nucleotide away. The chain recombines TRBV6-1 with TRBJ2-7; possible D gene TRBD1, 5 bases. V lost 2 bases and J 3 bases, leaving 5 bases between the germline ends. Looked up from germline, CDR1 is MNHNS and CDR2 is SASEGT. The CDR3 loop spans 12 amino acids. The CDR3 here is CASSEQGYEQYF. The DNA of the CDR3 is TGTGCCAGCAGTGAACAGGGCTACGAGCAGTACTTC.

This chain connects TRBV13 to TRBJ1-2; tentative D call: TRBD1 (6 bases). The CDR3 is 15 residues long. V was clipped by 7 bases and J by 2 bases, with 17 bases between them. Germline lookup yields CDR1 PRHDT and CDR2 FYEKMQ (reference sequence). DNA for the CDR3: TGTGCCAGCACCTCCAGGGGTTTCGGAAACTATGGCTACACCTTC. This gives the protein CASTSRGFGNYGYTF.

The rearrangement uses TRBV19 and TRBJ2-1; D is possibly TRBD2 (5 bases). The CDR3 contains 15 residues. V dropped 7 bases and J dropped 7 bases, with 20 bases sitting between them. CDR1 is LNHDA and CDR2 is SQIVND in the germline V gene (reference sequence). The CDR3: CASTKGASALNEQFF. The CDR3 DNA reads as TGTGCCAGTACCAAGGGAGCCTCAGCCCTTAATGAGCAGTTCTTC.

The chain employs TRBV19 and TRBJ2-7, with D possibly being TRBD2 (6 bases). V lost 6 bases and J lost 0, with 15 bases in between. The CDR3 is 15 amino acids. Germline-derived CDR1 and CDR2 are LNHDA and SQIVND (reference sequence). This chain's CDR3 is CASRAGTGSSYEQYF. DNA of the CDR3: TGTGCCAGTAGGGCCGGGACCGGGAGCTCCTACGAGCAGTACTTC. The full variable domain, with the rest looked up from reference TRBV19 and TRBJ2-7, is DGGITQSPKYLFRKEGQNVTLSCEQNLNHDAMYWYRQDPGQGLRLIYYSQIVNDFQKGDIAEGYSVSREKKESFPLTVTSAQKNPTAFYLCASRAGTGSSYEQYFGPGTRLTVT.